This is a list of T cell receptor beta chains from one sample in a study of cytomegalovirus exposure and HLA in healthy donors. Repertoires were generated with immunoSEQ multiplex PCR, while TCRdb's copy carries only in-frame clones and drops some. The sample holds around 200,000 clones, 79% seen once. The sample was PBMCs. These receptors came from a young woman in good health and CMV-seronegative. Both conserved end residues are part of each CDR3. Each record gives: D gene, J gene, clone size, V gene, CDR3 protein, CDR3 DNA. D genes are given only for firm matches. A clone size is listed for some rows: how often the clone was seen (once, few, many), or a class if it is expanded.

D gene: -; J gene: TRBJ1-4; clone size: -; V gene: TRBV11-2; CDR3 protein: CASSPPLRNEKLFF; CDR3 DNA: TGTGCCAGCAGCCCCCCGTTGCGGAATGAAAAACTGTTTTTT
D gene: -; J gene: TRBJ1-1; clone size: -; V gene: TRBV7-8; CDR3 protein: CASSGASSIEAFF; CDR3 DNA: TGTGCCAGCAGCGGAGCATCAAGCATCGAAGCTTTCTTT
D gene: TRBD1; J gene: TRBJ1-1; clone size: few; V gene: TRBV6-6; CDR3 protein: CASSYPDRGVLEAFF; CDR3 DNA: TGTGCCAGCAGTTACCCGGACAGGGGGGTACTTGAAGCTTTCTTT
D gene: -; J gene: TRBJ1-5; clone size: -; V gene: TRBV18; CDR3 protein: CASSPAPGQPQHF; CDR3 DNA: TGTGCCAGCTCACCAGCTCCCGGGCAGCCCCAGCATTTT
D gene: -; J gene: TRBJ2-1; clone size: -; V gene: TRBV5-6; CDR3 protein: CASSFLQGINEQFF; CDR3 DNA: TGTGCCAGCAGCTTCCTTCAGGGGATCAATGAGCAGTTCTTC
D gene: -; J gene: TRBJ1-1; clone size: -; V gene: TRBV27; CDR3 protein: CASSQGLGTEAFF; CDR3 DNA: TGTGCCAGCAGCCAGGGTCTGGGCACTGAAGCTTTCTTT
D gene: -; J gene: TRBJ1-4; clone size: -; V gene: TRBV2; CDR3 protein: CASSVFDIRTANEKLFF; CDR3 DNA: TGTGCCAGCAGTGTATTCGACATCCGAACGGCTAATGAAAAACTGTTTTTT
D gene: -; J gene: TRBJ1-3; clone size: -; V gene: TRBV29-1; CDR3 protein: CSVLSGNTIYF; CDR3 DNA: TGCAGCGTCCTCTCTGGAAACACCATATATTTT
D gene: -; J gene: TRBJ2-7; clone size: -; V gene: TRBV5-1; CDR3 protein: CASSLDGGGFYEQYF; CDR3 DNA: TGCGCCAGCAGCTTGGATGGCGGAGGCTTCTACGAGCAGTACTTC
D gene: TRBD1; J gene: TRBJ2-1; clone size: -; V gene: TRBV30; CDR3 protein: CAWTLNVGQGYEQFF; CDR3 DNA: TGTGCCTGGACCCTAAACGTGGGACAGGGCTATGAGCAGTTCTTC
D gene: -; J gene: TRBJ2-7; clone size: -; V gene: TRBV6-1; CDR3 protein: CASSEGQAMSYEQYF; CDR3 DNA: TGTGCCAGCAGTGAAGGGCAGGCTATGTCCTACGAGCAGTACTTC
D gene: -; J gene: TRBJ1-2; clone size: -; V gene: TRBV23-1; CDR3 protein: CASSQKPNNAMSYTF; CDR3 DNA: TGCGCCAGCAGTCAAAAACCTAATAACGCTATGAGCTACACCTTC
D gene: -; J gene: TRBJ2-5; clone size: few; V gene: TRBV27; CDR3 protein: CASSLLNNQETQYF; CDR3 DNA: TGTGCCAGCAGTTTACTGAACAACCAAGAGACCCAGTACTTC
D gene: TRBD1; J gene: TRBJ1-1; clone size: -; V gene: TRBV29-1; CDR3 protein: CSGRQGVGTEAFF; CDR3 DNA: TGCAGCGGCCGACAGGGGGTGGGCACTGAAGCTTTCTTT
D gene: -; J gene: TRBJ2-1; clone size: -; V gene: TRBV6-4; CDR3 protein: CASSELRNREQFF; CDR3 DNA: TGTGCCAGCAGTGAATTACGAAACAGGGAGCAGTTCTTC
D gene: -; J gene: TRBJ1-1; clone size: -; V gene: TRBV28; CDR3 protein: CASTLERKNTEAFF; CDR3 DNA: TGTGCCAGCACCCTGGAGAGGAAGAACACTGAAGCTTTCTTT
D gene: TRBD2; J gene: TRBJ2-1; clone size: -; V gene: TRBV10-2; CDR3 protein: CASSTGGNEQFF; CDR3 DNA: TGCGCCAGCAGTACGGGGGGTAATGAGCAGTTCTTC
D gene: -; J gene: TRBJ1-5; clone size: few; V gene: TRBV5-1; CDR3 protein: CASSLEGPNQPQHF; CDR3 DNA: TGCGCCAGCAGCTTGGAGGGGCCTAATCAGCCCCAGCATTTT
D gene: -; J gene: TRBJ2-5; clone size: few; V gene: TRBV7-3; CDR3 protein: CASSSTFQETQYF; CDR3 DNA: TGTGCCAGCAGCTCGACTTTTCAAGAGACCCAGTACTTC
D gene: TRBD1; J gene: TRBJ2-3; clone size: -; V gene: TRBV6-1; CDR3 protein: CASSPTGVTDTQYF; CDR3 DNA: TGTGCCAGCAGCCCGACAGGGGTGACAGATACGCAGTATTTT
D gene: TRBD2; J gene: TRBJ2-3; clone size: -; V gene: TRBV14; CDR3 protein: CASSSWTSGDSTDTQYF; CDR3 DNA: TGTGCCAGCAGCTCTTGGACTAGCGGGGATAGCACAGATACGCAGTATTTT
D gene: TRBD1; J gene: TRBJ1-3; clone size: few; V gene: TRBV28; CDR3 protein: CASSLPGGSGNTIYF; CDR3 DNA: TGTGCCAGCAGTCTTCCAGGGGGATCTGGAAACACCATATATTTT
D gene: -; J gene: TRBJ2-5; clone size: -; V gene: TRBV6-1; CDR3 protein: CATQRSSAPETQYF; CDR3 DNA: TGTGCCACCCAGAGGAGTTCAGCGCCAGAGACCCAGTACTTC